The clone carrying this TCR beta chain came up many times. The antigen remains unidentified. Building of the TCR beta libraries involved iRepertoire HTBI primers and Arm-PCR of CDR3 regions. Each CDR3 protein is one row after TCRdb ran MiXCR on the multiplex PCR reads. Of a few hundred thousand distinct CDR3 sequences listed, about a fifth are singletons. The sample's time point: persistent/refractory GD, antithyroid drugs over 5 years with positive TRAb. From RNA extracted from PBMCs, the TCR library was made. The CDR3 loop spans 15 amino acids. CDR1 and CDR2 (germline): MDHEN, SYDVKM. V was pared by 7 bases and J by 1 base, with 17 bases between. This entry is derived from a study of regulatory T cells in long-lasting Graves disease. General study results and limits: Limited sample numbers may have lowered accuracy. Favoring TRBV28, TRBJ1-2 and TRBJ2-5 was a feature seen in persistent disease.

The sequencing used peripheral blood mononuclear cells (PBMCs), collected when the disease was refractory, from a patient treated with antithyroid drugs. The gene calls are TRBV28 and TRBJ2-7; D tentatively fits TRBD1 or TRBD2 (5 bases each). This clonotype was sampled from a female donor with Graves disease. CDR3 bases: TGTGCCAGCATCACCTCGGCAGAGGGGTCCTACGAGCAGTACTTC. Its protein is CASITSAEGSYEQYF.